The rows below give T cell receptor beta chains drawn from one sample of a study of blood T cell repertoires in COVID-19. Sequenced by immunoSEQ multiplex PCR; TCRdb stores in-frame clones only, minus some. The data show 240,000 or so clones, approximately 87% seen once. The specimen sequenced was peripheral blood. The receptors originated from a man between 60 and 75 years old with acute or convalescent COVID-19. CDR3s include the opening cysteine and the closing phenylalanine or tryptophan. The order of the fields is V gene, clone size, CDR3 protein. Not every row has a clone size; where given, it reads once, few, many or a size class.

TRBV7-9 NA CASSSTGNTIYF
TRBV27 few CASSLYYRDLSTNEKLFF
TRBV19 NA CASAGSAAREQYF
TRBV5-6 NA CASSSDSYGYTF
TRBV11-2 few CASSSRHGVSSPLHF
TRBV4-3 NA CASSQDRGRASGNTEAFF
TRBV7-6 NA CASSPTSGGPYGYTF
TRBV6-6 NA CASTLDRLADQPQHF
TRBV5-4 NA CASSFGLAGTDTQYF
TRBV19 NA CASSIYGTSGRGPNEQFF
TRBV7-2 NA CASSLNQGGAFF
TRBV27 NA CASTLVGGGNEQFF
TRBV28 NA CASSRVQGTGNTIYF
TRBV7-9 NA CALTELTF
TRBV19 NA CASSTGFHEQYF
TRBV10-2 NA CASRDGQGRLGSYEQYF
TRBV24-1 NA CATSGGDRGLGQPQHF
TRBV7-8 NA CASSLEQGSGNTIYF
TRBV5-6 few CASSLALLGRGRNEQYF
TRBV5-6 NA CASSLRGLGAYEQYF
TRBV28 NA CASSLIVQGHQPQHF
TRBV24-1 NA CATSDSGLAGGETQYF
TRBV6-4 NA CASTKLAGGSGELFF
TRBV28 NA CASSVDRINQPQHF
TRBV6-5 NA CASRPQRDGGELFF
TRBV6-2/TRBV6-3 NA CASSLNHPTANTEAFF
TRBV10-3 once CAISEGGQGPYNEQFF
TRBV9 NA CASSVGHLNSPLHF
TRBV7-2 NA CASSPRTGTYNSPLHF
TRBV5-6 NA CASRTGTGDTGELFF